The 20 T cell receptor beta chains reported below all come from one sample, sequenced in a study of blood T cell repertoires in COVID-19 (dated by TCRdb to 2018 to 2021). The library was prepared using the immunoSEQ multiplex PCR assay. The source is immuneACCESS, and TCRdb retained only in-frame sequences with V and J called. Part of the clones is not carried over; for the studies checked, unresolved V genes explain less than half of this, and the remainder is unexplained. The sample includes more than 200,000 clones, with about 85% observed a single time. Of the sample, approximately 1.7% is held by the ten largest clones. The sequencing input was peripheral blood. The receptors come from a man in his 70s with acute or convalescent COVID-19.

This chain links TRBV28 with TRBJ2-7; no firm D call. Between the trimmed V and J ends, which lost 6 bases and 5 bases, there was a span of 8 bases. CDR1 is MDHEN and CDR2 is SYDVKM in the germline V gene. This CDR3 has 11 residues. The CDR3 sequence: CASRASNEQYF. CDR3 bases: TGTGCCAGCAGGGCTTCCAACGAGCAGTACTTC.

The V call is TRBV5-1, the J call TRBJ2-1; 8 bases are shared with TRBD2. CDR1 and CDR2 (germline): SGHRS, YFSETQ. The J segment lost 6 bases and the V segment lost 3 bases, leaving 2 bases of the junction unmatched. This CDR3 contains 13 residues. Here the CDR3 DNA reads TGCGCCAGCAGCTCCGGGACTAGCAATGAGCAGTTCTTC. Translating it yields CASSSGTSNEQFF.

V is TRBV6-5 and J is TRBJ2-1; 8 bases agree with TRBD1. The CDR3 length is 14 residues. Trimming cost V 7 bases and J 7 bases; bases outside gene matches: 9. CDR1 MNHEY and CDR2 SVGAGI come from the germline V gene. The CDR3, as DNA: TGTGCCAGCATTAGCAGGGGGCTAGGAAATGAGCAGTTCTTC. It is translated as CASISRGLGNEQFF.

This clone was counted a single time. This rearrangement joins TRBV6-5 to TRBJ2-1; weak D call: TRBD1 (8 bases). The germline V gene has CDR1 MNHEY and CDR2 SVGAGI. The CDR3 is 15 amino acids. Trimming took off 8 bases at V and 8 bases at J, with 22 bases between the two ends. The CDR3 sequence is CASPGFHTGGDEQFF. The CDR3 coding sequence is TGTGCCAGCCCGGGGTTTCATACAGGGGGGGATGAGCAGTTCTTC.

CDR3 nucleotide sequence: TGTGCCAGCAGCTTAGTCGCCCAGGGCCCCTACGAGCAGTACTTC. Translating it yields CASSLVAQGPYEQYF. The genes are TRBV11-2 and TRBJ2-7; possibly TRBD1 for D (5 bases). The CDR3 runs 15 residues. Germline CDR1 and CDR2: SGHAT and FQNNGV. V was cut by 1 base and J by 2 bases, with 12 bases left in between.

On this clone itself: One end of the junction does not line up with germline, which may come from a read error. The genes are TRBV3-1 (or the pseudogene TRBV3-2) and TRBJ2-7; possibly TRBD2 for D (6 bases). This CDR3 has 13 amino acids. Germline V gene data show CDR1 as LGHDT and CDR2 as YNNKEL (reference sequence). Written as DNA, the CDR3 is TGTGCCAGCAGCCGATCGACAAGTCGGGGGATTGAATTC. As protein: CASSRSTSRGIEF.

This chain uses TRBV4-3 with TRBJ2-1, with D tentatively TRBD1 (6 bases). The CDR3 runs 14 residues. CDR1 LGHNA and CDR2 YSLEER come from the germline V gene. V dropped 0 bases and J dropped 5 bases, with 8 bases sitting between them. In DNA, the CDR3 is TGCGCCAGCAGCCAAGATGGGGGCGACAATGAGCAGTTCTTC. Its translation: CASSQDGGDNEQFF.

The chain links TRBV6-5 to TRBJ1-2; 9 positions agree with TRBD1. This CDR3 contains 14 residues. Germline CDR1 MNHEY, CDR2 SVGAGI. V lost 6 bases, J lost 7 bases, and 9 bases stayed unmatched. The CDR3 bases are TGTGCCAGCAGCGTAACAGGGGGCGCCGGTGGCTACACCTTC. Protein sequence: CASSVTGGAGGYTF.

The V gene is TRBV6-5, the J gene TRBJ2-7; the match to TRBD1 covers 9 bases. Germline trimming cut 8 bases from V and 2 bases from J; bases unmatched to any gene: 4. Germline-derived CDR1 and CDR2 are MNHEY and SVGAGI. The length of the CDR3 is 13 residues. In nucleotides, the CDR3 is TGTGCCAGCGGGGGACAGGGACCCTACGAGCAGTACTTC. Residues: CASGGQGPYEQYF.

For the CDR3, the DNA is TGTGCCAGCAGCTTTGGGCAGTTTAATCAGCCCCAGCATTTT. Protein product: CASSFGQFNQPQHF. This sequence joins TRBV5-6 and TRBJ1-5, with D uncertain. The V gene lost 2 bases and the J gene lost 4 bases, with 10 bases spanning the gap. CDR1 is SGHDT and CDR2 is YYEEEE in the germline V gene. This CDR3 has 14 amino acids. Full variable domain (outside the CDR3, taken from reference TRBV5-6 and TRBJ1-5): DAGVTQSPTHLIKTRGQQVTLRCSPKSGHDTVSWYQQALGQGPQFIFQYYEEEERQRGNFPDRFSGHQFPNYSSELNVNALLLGDSALYLCASSFGQFNQPQHFGDGTRLSIL.

This sequence joins TRBV7-2 and TRBJ2-3, with D possibly TRBD2 on 5 matching bases. Between the trimmed V and J ends, which lost 5 bases and 1 base, there was a span of 13 bases. CDR1 is SGHTA and CDR2 is FQGNSA in the germline V gene. CDR3 size: 15 residues. CDR3: CASSALAPGTDTQYF. CDR3 coding DNA: TGTGCCAGCAGCGCCTTAGCGCCTGGCACAGATACGCAGTATTTT.

The chain is built from TRBV4-1 and TRBJ2-3; weak D call: TRBD1 (6 bases). Germline CDR1 MGHRA, CDR2 YSYEKL. This CDR3 has 13 amino acids. Trimming took 6 bases from V and 3 from J, leaving 10 bases between them. The CDR3 DNA reads TGCGCCAGCAGGGAAGGGGGAACAGATACGCAGTATTTT. This translates into CASREGGTDTQYF.

The chain is built from TRBV15 and TRBJ2-7, with TRBD1 matching over 10 bases. From germline, CDR1 is LNHNV and CDR2 YYDKDF (reference sequence). Trimming took 3 bases from V and 2 from J; bases not matched to a gene: 1. The CDR3 loop spans 14 amino acids. The CDR3 bases are TGTGCCACCAGCAGTGGACAGGGGGCCTACGAGCAGTACTTC. This translates into CATSSGQGAYEQYF.

The V and J genes are TRBV7-9 and TRBJ2-7, with TRBD1 matching 9 bases. Germline assignment: CDR1 SEHNR and CDR2 FQNEAQ (reference sequence). The CDR3 extends over 14 amino acids. V trimming: 4 bases; J trimming: 7 bases; junction bases outside the gene matches: 8. The CDR3 reads CASSSWTGAGEQYF. The CDR3 nucleotides read TGTGCCAGCAGCTCCTGGACAGGGGCTGGAGAGCAGTACTTC.

V usage is TRBV9 and J usage is TRBJ1-1; 7 bases fit TRBD1. Per germline, CDR1 SGDLS and CDR2 YYNGEE. Trimming removed 4 bases from V and 4 bases from J; junction bases left unmatched: 7. This CDR3 is built from 14 residues. The CDR3 nucleotides are TGTGCCAGCAGCTTCAGGGGGTCAGGCACTGAAGCTTTCTTT. Translated, it gives CASSFRGSGTEAFF.

Written as DNA, the CDR3 is TGTGCCAGCAGCCCGACCCGAGGTGGGTTTGGGGCCAACGTCCTGACTTTC. Residues: CASSPTRGGFGANVLTF. The rearrangement links TRBV7-6 to TRBJ2-6; D not certain. The V end lost 5 bases, the J end lost 3 bases, and 17 bases lay between the germline ends. Germline CDR1 reads SGHVS; CDR2 reads FNYEAQ. This CDR3 has 17 residues.

V gene TRBV9 combines with J gene TRBJ2-3, with 9 bases identical to TRBD2. The CDR3 has 15 residues. V gave up 3 bases and J gave up 1 base; unmatched junction bases: 3. In germline, CDR1 is SGDLS, CDR2 YYNGEE. The CDR3 region is CASSGREGRTDTQYF. The CDR3 DNA sequence: TGTGCCAGCAGCGGGCGGGAGGGACGCACAGATACGCAGTATTTT.

The gene calls are TRBV9 and TRBJ2-7, with D perhaps matching TRBD1 (6 bases). CDR1 SGDLS and CDR2 YYNGEE come from the germline V gene. This CDR3 is 16 amino acids long. V lost 3 bases and J lost 0, with 16 bases in between. CDR3 sequence (DNA): TGTGCCAGCAGCGAGTTTGGGACATCCAGCTCCTACGAGCAGTACTTC. Translating it yields CASSEFGTSSSYEQYF.

CDR3 sequence (DNA): TGTGCCAGCAGCGGGGGCCAGGGGGCAGGCTATGGCTACACCTTC. It specifies CASSGGQGAGYGYTF. The chain recombines TRBV5-5 with TRBJ1-2, with 8 bases matching TRBD1. Unmatched junction bases numbered 9, after V lost 4 bases and J lost 4 bases. The germline CDR1 and CDR2 sequences are SGHKS and YYEKEE (reference sequence). The CDR3 length is 15 residues.

The chain combines TRBV6-5 with TRBJ2-2, with D hard to call. Looked up from germline, CDR1 is MNHEY and CDR2 is SVGAGI. V was clipped by 0 bases and J by 3 bases, with 11 bases between them. This CDR3 has 16 amino acids. The CDR3 nucleotides read TGTGCCAGCAGTTACTCGTCTGCAGTTGACACCGGGGAGCTGTTTTTT. It specifies CASSYSSAVDTGELFF.